Shown below are 26 T cell receptor beta chains from a single sample sequenced in a study of T cell responses to AZD1222 COVID-19 vaccine. TCRdb's table, derived via immunoSEQ multiplex PCR, lists solely in-frame clones and lacks some. Among roughly 110,000 clones, roughly 90% were seen once, and the ten largest hold approximately 9.3%. The sample was peripheral blood, taken 28 days after the second AZD1222 dose. The source of these receptors is an adult who received the AZD1222 COVID-19 vaccine.

The chain uses TRBV29-1 and TRBJ1-4; no reliable D call. The CDR3 runs 10 residues. The V end lost 5 bases, the J end lost 4 bases, and 2 bases lay between the germline ends. Germline CDR1 is SQVTM and CDR2 is ANQGSEA. The CDR3 DNA follows: TGCAGCGTTCTTAATGAAAAACTGTTTTTT. Residues: CSVLNEKLFF.

The genes are TRBV14 and TRBJ1-2; TRBD1 might be the D (6 bases). Germline V gives CDR1 SGHDN, CDR2 FVKESK. This CDR3 is built from 15 residues. V was shortened by 1 base and J by 5 bases, with 14 bases between the two germline ends. The DNA for the CDR3 is TGTGCCAGCAGCCAAGGGACAGCCTACGTTTATGGCTACACCTTC. This sequence encodes CASSQGTAYVYGYTF.

J is TRBJ2-2 and V is TRBV6-5; possibly TRBD2 for D (6 bases). V was shortened by 5 bases and J by 6 bases, with 10 bases between the two germline ends. Looked up from germline, CDR1 is MNHEY and CDR2 is SVGAGI. The CDR3 is 13 residues long. CDR3: CASSPSGAGELFF. CDR3 DNA sequence: TGTGCCAGCAGTCCCTCGGGGGCCGGGGAGCTGTTTTTT.

This sequence joins TRBV7-9 and TRBJ1-4, with 7 nucleotides matching TRBD1. CDR3 length: 15 amino acids. Per the germline V gene, CDR1 is SEHNR and CDR2 is FQNEAQ (reference sequence). V trimming: 5 bases; J trimming: 0 bases; junction bases outside the gene matches: 3. CDR3 loop: CASSPGTATNEKLFF. CDR3 nucleotides: TGTGCCAGCAGCCCCGGGACAGCAACTAATGAAAAACTGTTTTTT.

J is TRBJ1-1 and V is TRBV28; unclear D gene. Trimming stripped 5 bases from V and 1 base from J, with 11 bases between. The CDR3 contains 14 residues. Germline V gives CDR1 MDHEN, CDR2 SYDVKM. The CDR3 here is CASSPLRTNTEAFF. The CDR3 region has the DNA TGTGCCAGCAGTCCGCTACGGACGAACACTGAAGCTTTCTTT.

The chain combines TRBV30 with TRBJ2-7; either TRBD1 or TRBD2 may supply D (5 bases each). Looked up from germline, CDR1 is GTSNPN and CDR2 is SVGIG (reference sequence). The V and J ends lost 0 bases and 4 bases respectively, with 13 bases between them. The CDR3 contains 14 residues. The CDR3 bases are TGTGCCTGGAGTGTGGGGACGGTGAAATACGAGCAGTACTTC. Amino acids: CAWSVGTVKYEQYF.

V gene TRBV18 combines with J gene TRBJ1-6; 9 bases fit TRBD1. The CDR3 length is 14 residues. J lost 6 bases, V lost 6 bases, and 3 bases had no gene match. Germline values: CDR1 KGHSH, CDR2 LQKENI. CDR3: CASSQDRGNSPLHF. Here the CDR3 DNA reads TGTGCCAGCTCCCAGGACAGGGGTAATTCACCCCTCCACTTT.

In DNA, the CDR3 is TGTGCCAGCAGCGTAGCTAGGAACACCGGGGAGCTGTTTTTT. Protein product: CASSVARNTGELFF. J is TRBJ2-2 and V is TRBV9; D unresolved. The CDR3 spans 14 residues. Germline assignment: CDR1 SGDLS and CDR2 YYNGEE. Trimming removed 0 bases at V and 1 base at J, with 4 bases between.

The chain's CDR3 is CASSSGQGYGYTF. In nucleotides, the CDR3 is TGTGCCAGCAGTTCCGGACAGGGCTATGGCTACACCTTC. The chain links TRBV28 to TRBJ1-2; 8 bases line up with TRBD1. The CDR3 spans 13 residues. V lost 4 bases and J lost 4; bases outside the gene matches: 2. Germline CDR1 reads MDHEN; CDR2 reads SYDVKM.

The chain combines TRBV1 with TRBJ2-2. TRBV1 has pseudogene status. The CDR3 has 11 residues. Here the CDR3 reads CTSSGTGELFF. CDR3 bases: TGCACCAGCAGCGGCACCGGGGAGCTGTTTTTT.

This chain connects TRBV7-3 to TRBJ2-1, with TRBD2 matching 9 bases. V lost 4 bases, J lost 0 bases, and 1 base stayed unmatched. Germline lookup yields CDR1 SGHTA and CDR2 FQGTGA. The length of the CDR3 is 15 residues. The CDR3 sequence: CASSSSGTSYNEQFF. The CDR3, as DNA: TGTGCCAGCAGCTCTAGCGGGACCTCCTACAATGAGCAGTTCTTC.

This clone has a single count. The CDR3 sequence: CASSWDRDSDYGYTF. CDR3 nucleotides: TGCGCCAGCAGCTGGGACAGGGACAGCGACTATGGCTACACCTTC. The rearrangement joins TRBV5-1 to TRBJ1-2; 9 bases align to TRBD1. This CDR3 spans 15 amino acids. Germline values: CDR1 SGHRS, CDR2 YFSETQ. With V trimmed by 3 bases and J by 3 bases, 6 bases remained unmatched.

This clone was observed a handful of times. The gene calls are TRBV7-3 and TRBJ1-1; the D is unclear. Trimming took off 1 base at V and 3 bases at J, with 12 bases between the two ends. CDR1 is SGHTA and CDR2 is FQGTGA in the germline V gene. The CDR3 has 15 amino acids. The DNA for the CDR3 is TGTGCCAGCAGCTTAAAAGGAGACGGTGACACTGAAGCTTTCTTT. Amino acid sequence: CASSLKGDGDTEAFF.

This sequence joins TRBV6-2 or TRBV6-3 and TRBJ2-5, with D perhaps assigned TRBD1 or TRBD2 (5 bases each). In germline, CDR1 is MNHEY, CDR2 SVGEGT. CDR3 size: 15 residues. V dropped 6 bases and J dropped 5 bases, with 19 bases sitting between them. CDR3 sequence: CASSLERGRGETQYF. The CDR3 DNA follows: TGTGCCAGCAGCCTGGAGAGGGGCCGCGGGGAGACCCAGTACTTC.

As regards this clone: An end of the junction does not agree with germline; a read error may underlie this. The chain recombines TRBV7-7 with TRBJ2-1; a weak D match, TRBD2 (7 bases). CDR1 is SSHAT and CDR2 is FNYEAQ in the germline V gene (reference sequence). CDR3 length: 15 amino acids. CDR3 bases: TGTGCTAGCAGCGCCGGGGGGCCTGAAGGCAATGAGCAGTTCTTC. It yields the protein CASSAGGPEGNEQFF.

V gene TRBV19 combines with J gene TRBJ1-5; D gene unclear. Trimming removed 8 bases from V and 3 bases from J, with 11 bases in between. There are 13 residues in the CDR3. Looked up from germline, CDR1 is LNHDA and CDR2 is SQIVND (reference sequence). This CDR3 reads CASAPVINQPQHF. The CDR3 region has the DNA TGTGCCAGTGCACCGGTAATCAATCAGCCCCAGCATTTT.

The chain combines TRBV30 with TRBJ1-1; D is uncertain. The ends were cut back, 4 bases at V and 1 base at J, with 7 bases in the middle. Germline-derived CDR1 and CDR2 are GTSNPN and SVGIG (reference sequence). The CDR3 runs 12 residues. Here the CDR3 reads CAWTDWNTEAFF. In DNA form, the CDR3 reads TGTGCCTGGACCGACTGGAACACTGAAGCTTTCTTT.

The chain couples TRBV14 to TRBJ2-6, with D perhaps matching TRBD1 (6 bases). Trimming cost V 0 bases and J 0 bases, with 12 bases left between them. The CDR3 contains 18 residues. The germline gives CDR1 SGHDN, CDR2 FVKESK. The CDR3 region has the DNA TGTGCCAGCAGCCAAGATCTCGGACAGATCTCTGGGGCCAACGTCCTGACTTTC. Translated: CASSQDLGQISGANVLTF.

V gene TRBV24-1 combines with J gene TRBJ2-1, with D possibly matching TRBD1 (6 bases). CDR3 length: 13 amino acids. The ends were cut back, 5 bases at V and 9 bases at J, with 13 bases in the middle. CDR1 and CDR2 from the germline V gene are KGHDR and SFDVKD. CDR3 DNA sequence: TGTGCCACCAGTGCCGGCCGGGACATTGAGCAGTTCTTC. This sequence encodes CATSAGRDIEQFF.

The chain recombines TRBV11-2 with TRBJ2-7; D may be TRBD1 or TRBD2 (5 bases each). This CDR3 has 15 amino acids. Germline-derived CDR1 and CDR2 are SGHAT and FQNNGV. V was cut by 5 bases and J by 1 base, with 15 bases left in between. The CDR3 DNA follows: TGTGCCAGCAGCACTAACCCCAGGGAGTCCTACGAGCAGTACTTC. The encoded protein is CASSTNPRESYEQYF.

The CDR3 region is CASSLGRPGGRGSTEAFF. CDR3 DNA: TGTGCCAGCAGCTTAGGACGACCAGGGGGCAGAGGTTCGACTGAAGCTTTCTTT. The chain uses TRBV7-9 and TRBJ1-1; 8 nucleotides align to TRBD1. The J segment lost 5 bases and the V segment lost 1 base, leaving 15 bases of the junction unmatched. Per the germline V gene, CDR1 is SEHNR and CDR2 is FQNEAQ (reference sequence). The CDR3 covers 18 residues.

The chain couples TRBV10-3 to TRBJ2-4; D call uncertain. Looked up from germline, CDR1 is ENHRY and CDR2 is SYGVKD. V was clipped by 5 bases and J by 0 bases, with 11 bases between them. The CDR3 has 15 amino acids. The CDR3 sequence is CAISQGTVAKNIQYF. Here the CDR3 DNA reads TGTGCCATCAGTCAAGGCACAGTAGCCAAAAACATTCAGTACTTC.

This clone was picked up one time. The chain carries TRBV7-2 and TRBJ1-1; D perhaps matches TRBD1 (6 bases). CDR3 size: 14 residues. Trimming removed 3 bases from V and 1 base from J, with 9 bases in between. Germline V gene data show CDR1 as SGHTA and CDR2 as FQGNSA. CDR3 DNA sequence: TGTGCCAGCAGCTTCCACAGGGCGAACACTGAAGCTTTCTTT. Encoded protein: CASSFHRANTEAFF.

This clone appeared a few times. J is TRBJ1-4 and V is TRBV2, with D perhaps TRBD1 (5 bases). V lost 1 base, J lost 11 bases, and 8 bases lay in between. The CDR3 has 12 amino acids. Germline-derived CDR1 and CDR2 are SNHLY and FYNNEI. The CDR3 DNA is TGTGCCAGCAGTGAAGACAGGAGGAAACTGTTTTTT. It is translated as CASSEDRRKLFF.

V and J are TRBV6-1 and TRBJ1-4; the D gene is possibly TRBD1 (5 bases). The ends were cut back, 4 bases at V and 0 bases at J, with 12 bases in the middle. This CDR3 is 16 amino acids long. Germline loops: CDR1 MNHNS, CDR2 SASEGT. CDR3 protein: CASSVSDSATNEKLFF. The CDR3 DNA reads TGTGCCAGCAGTGTCTCCGACAGTGCAACTAATGAAAAACTGTTTTTT.

The chain couples TRBV5-1 to TRBJ1-6; D is unclear. Trimming removed 0 bases at V and 10 bases at J, with 8 bases between. CDR1 is SGHRS, CDR2 YFSETQ, per germline. The CDR3 contains 13 residues. DNA for the CDR3: TGCGCCAGCAGCTTGGAGCGAGGCTCACCCCTCCACTTT. Translating it yields CASSLERGSPLHF.